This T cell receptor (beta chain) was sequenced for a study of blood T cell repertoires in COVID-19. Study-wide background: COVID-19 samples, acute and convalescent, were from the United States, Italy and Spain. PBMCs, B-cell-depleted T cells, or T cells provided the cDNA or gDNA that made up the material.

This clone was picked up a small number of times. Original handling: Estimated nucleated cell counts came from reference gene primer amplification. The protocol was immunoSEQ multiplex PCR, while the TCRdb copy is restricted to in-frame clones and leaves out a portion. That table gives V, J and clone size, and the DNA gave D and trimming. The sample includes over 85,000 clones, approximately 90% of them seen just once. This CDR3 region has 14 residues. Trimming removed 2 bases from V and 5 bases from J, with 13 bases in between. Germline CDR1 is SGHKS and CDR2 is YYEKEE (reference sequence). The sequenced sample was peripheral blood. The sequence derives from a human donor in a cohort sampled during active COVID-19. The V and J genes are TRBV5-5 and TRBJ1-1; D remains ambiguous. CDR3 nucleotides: TGTGCCAGCAGCTTTCAGGAAGGAACAACTGAAGCTTTCTTT. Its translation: CASSFQEGTTEAFF.